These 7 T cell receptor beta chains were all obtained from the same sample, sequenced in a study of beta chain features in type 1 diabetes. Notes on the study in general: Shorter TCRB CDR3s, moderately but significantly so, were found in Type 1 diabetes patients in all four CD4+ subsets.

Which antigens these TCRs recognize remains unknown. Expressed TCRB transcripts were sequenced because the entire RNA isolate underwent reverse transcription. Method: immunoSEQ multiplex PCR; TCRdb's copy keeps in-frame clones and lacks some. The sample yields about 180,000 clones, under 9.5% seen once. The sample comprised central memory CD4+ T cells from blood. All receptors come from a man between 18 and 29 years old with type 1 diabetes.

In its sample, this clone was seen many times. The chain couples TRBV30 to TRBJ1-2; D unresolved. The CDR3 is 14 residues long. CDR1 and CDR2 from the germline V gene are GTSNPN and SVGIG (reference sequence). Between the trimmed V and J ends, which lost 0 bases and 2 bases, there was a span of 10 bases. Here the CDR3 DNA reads TGTGCCTGGAGTGTACGATTCAGGAACTATGGCTACACCTTC. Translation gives CAWSVRFRNYGYTF.

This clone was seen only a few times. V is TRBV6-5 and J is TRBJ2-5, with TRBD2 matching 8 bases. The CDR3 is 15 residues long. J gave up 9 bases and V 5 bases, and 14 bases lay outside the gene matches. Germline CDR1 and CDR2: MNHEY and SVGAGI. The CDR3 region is CASSRGGTRGVAQYF. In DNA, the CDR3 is TGTGCCAGCAGTCGCGGGGGGACTAGGGGGGTGGCCCAGTACTTC.

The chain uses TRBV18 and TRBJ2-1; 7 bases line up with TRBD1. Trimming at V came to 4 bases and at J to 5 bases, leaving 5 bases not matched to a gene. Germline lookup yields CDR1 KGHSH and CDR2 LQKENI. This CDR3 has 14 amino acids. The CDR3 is CASSLATGDNEQFF. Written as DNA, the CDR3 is TGTGCCAGCTCACTCGCAACAGGGGACAATGAGCAGTTCTTC.

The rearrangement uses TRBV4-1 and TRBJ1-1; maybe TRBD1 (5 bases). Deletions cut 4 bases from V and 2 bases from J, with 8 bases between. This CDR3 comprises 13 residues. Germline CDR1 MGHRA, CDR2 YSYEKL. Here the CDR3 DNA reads TGCGCCAGCAGCCGACAGTATAACACTGAAGCTTTCTTT. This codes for CASSRQYNTEAFF.

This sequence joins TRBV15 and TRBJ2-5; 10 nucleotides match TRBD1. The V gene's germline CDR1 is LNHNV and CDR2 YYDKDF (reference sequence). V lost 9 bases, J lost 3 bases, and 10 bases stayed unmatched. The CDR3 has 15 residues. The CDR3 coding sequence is TGTGCCACTAGATTACCGGGACAGGGGAAAGAGACCCAGTACTTC. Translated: CATRLPGQGKETQYF. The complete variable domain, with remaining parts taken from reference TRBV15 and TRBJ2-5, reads DAMVIQNPRYQVTQFGKPVTLSCSQTLNHNVMYWYQQKSSQAPKLLFHYYDKDFNNEADTPDNFQSRRPNTSFCFLDIRSPGLGDTAMYLCATRLPGQGKETQYFGPGTRLLVL.

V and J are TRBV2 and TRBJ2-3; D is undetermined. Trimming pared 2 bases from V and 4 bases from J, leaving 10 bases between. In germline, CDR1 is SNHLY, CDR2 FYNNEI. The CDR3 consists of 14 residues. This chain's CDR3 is CASSELYAADTQYF. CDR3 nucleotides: TGTGCCAGCAGTGAACTGTACGCGGCAGATACGCAGTATTTT.

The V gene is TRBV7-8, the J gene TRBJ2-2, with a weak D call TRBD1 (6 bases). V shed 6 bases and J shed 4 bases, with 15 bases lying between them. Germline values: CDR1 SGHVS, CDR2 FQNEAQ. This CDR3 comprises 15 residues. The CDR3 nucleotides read TGTGCCAGCAGTGGCGGACAGTTGCTCACCGGGGAGCTGTTTTTT. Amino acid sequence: CASSGGQLLTGELFF.